The rows below give T cell receptor beta chains drawn from one sample of a study of blood T cell repertoires in COVID-19. Profiling relied on immunoSEQ multiplex PCR, and the TCRdb table lists in-frame clones only, not all of them. This sample yields 150,000 to 200,000 clones, of which roughly 84% are seen a single time; around 3.1% belongs to the top ten. The sequenced sample was PBMCs or T cells enriched from blood (not recorded which). The origin of the receptors is a woman younger than 45 who had been exposed to COVID-19. Each CDR3 is given with its conserved first and last residue. Fields, in order: V gene, D gene, CDR3 protein. The D gene is left open where the match is weak.

V: TRBV3-1/TRBV3-2
D: TRBD2
CDR3: CASRAGLAGVYEQFF

V: TRBV19
D: .
CDR3: CASSDTGTNTEAFF

V: TRBV28
D: TRBD2
CDR3: CASSFPLTSGSSTDTQYF

V: TRBV5-1
D: .
CDR3: CASWGWGLSDTQYF

V: TRBV27
D: TRBD1
CDR3: CASRHSGTGNSPLHF

V: TRBV15
D: .
CDR3: CATSRPRQALMNTEAFF

V: TRBV15
D: .
CDR3: CATSRAHGSAYEQYF

V: TRBV7-9
D: .
CDR3: CASSPPLSRAFSYEQYF

V: TRBV7-9
D: .
CDR3: CASSNSGSSYNEQFF

V: TRBV9
D: TRBD1
CDR3: CASSATGAYGNEKLFF

V: TRBV30
D: TRBD1
CDR3: CAWAGTAPGNEQFF

V: TRBV6-1
D: .
CDR3: CASSEGVGVSSYGYTF

V: TRBV20-1
D: .
CDR3: CSAKVVTEAFF

V: TRBV6-5
D: TRBD1
CDR3: CASSKRTGVNYGYTF

V: TRBV7-2
D: .
CDR3: CASSFNRGGVETQYF

V: TRBV19
D: TRBD1
CDR3: CAASAGTGVTGELFF

V: TRBV3-1/TRBV3-2
D: .
CDR3: CASSQEWKSGANVLTF

V: TRBV14
D: .
CDR3: CASSQDGTGLDYNEQFF

V: TRBV5-1
D: TRBD2
CDR3: CASNPRGTSTDTQYF

V: TRBV29-1
D: .
CDR3: CSVSEESYEQYF

V: TRBV28
D: .
CDR3: CASTPTPGNTEAFF

V: TRBV12-3/TRBV12-4
D: .
CDR3: CATRGGGTEAFF

V: TRBV9
D: TRBD1
CDR3: CASSDRTGGLDTQYF

V: TRBV5-6
D: .
CDR3: CASSLLSGGPLANTEAFF

V: TRBV4-2
D: .
CDR3: CASSQTPQYEQYF

V: TRBV3-1/TRBV3-2
D: .
CDR3: CASSQVAENYGYTF

V: TRBV6-2/TRBV6-3
D: TRBD2
CDR3: CASSQGLAGTYEQYF

V: TRBV30
D: .
CDR3: CAWSVLTSSTDTQYF

V: TRBV3-1/TRBV3-2
D: TRBD1
CDR3: CASSQSTGGNQPQHF

V: TRBV5-1
D: TRBD1
CDR3: CASSALGGPNTEAFF

V: TRBV24-1
D: TRBD1
CDR3: CATSDRMGQHYNEQFF

V: TRBV3-1/TRBV3-2
D: TRBD2
CDR3: CASSPSILAGGRYNPEQYF

V: TRBV18
D: TRBD2
CDR3: CASSLTSGSSSYNEQFF

V: TRBV21-1
D: .
CDR3: CASSNGGLYRDQPQHF

V: TRBV6-5
D: .
CDR3: CASSYSAYRPNYGYTF

V: TRBV9
D: .
CDR3: CASSGYRDSYYGYTF

V: TRBV9
D: TRBD2
CDR3: CASSVVSGGAPDTQYF

V: TRBV27
D: .
CDR3: CASSLSSSIAIYEQYF

V: TRBV29-1
D: TRBD1
CDR3: CSVGQGTEQYF

V: TRBV12-2
D: .
CDR3: CASRLDRGRIQTNEKLFF

V: TRBV6-5
D: .
CDR3: CASTRLANTGELFF

V: TRBV23-1
D: TRBD1
CDR3: CASSQSHLPGQSQETQYF

V: TRBV6-2/TRBV6-3
D: .
CDR3: CASSSGQSGNIQYF

V: TRBV19
D: TRBD2
CDR3: CASRSAGEVSGELFF

V: TRBV27
D: .
CDR3: CASSLSLTGNTGELFF

V: TRBV7-2
D: TRBD1
CDR3: CASSLTGDTEAFF

V: TRBV18
D: TRBD2
CDR3: CASSPSSGGAREQYF

V: TRBV7-2
D: .
CDR3: CASSLVSRVYGYTF

V: TRBV9
D: .
CDR3: CASSGTTGVYRLNEQFF

V: TRBV25-1
D: .
CDR3: CASSEFRLGYTF

V: TRBV7-3
D: .
CDR3: CASSLSGQGSGSPLHF

V: TRBV28
D: TRBD1
CDR3: CASSLAQGAGAFF

V: TRBV5-1
D: .
CDR3: CASSSPREQGTDTQYF

V: TRBV2
D: TRBD1
CDR3: CASKGQAKRNQPQHF

V: TRBV7-8
D: .
CDR3: CASSWSSYNSPLHF

V: TRBV9
D: TRBD1
CDR3: CASSAQTGSESTQYF